This entry concerns a single TCR beta chain. It lacks a known antigen. No base quality information exists; no much larger clone differs at one position. The collaborating institutions used their own protocols to collect whole blood in K2EDTA tubes. For TCRbeta analysis, collaborators shipped samples as frozen whole blood, isolated PBMCs, or DNA extracted from either of those sample types. The data are from a study of blood T cell repertoires in COVID-19 (dated by TCRdb to 2018 to 2021). Regarding the complete study: Samples covering the acute and convalescent phases of COVID-19 were provided by collaborators in the United States, Italy and Spain. Where HLA class I and class II types were available, the types were taken from metadata supplied by the sample provider, not from assay-based typing. The sample metadata nearly always contained a de-identified subject ID, COVID-19 status, age in years and sex. The dataset comprised deeply sampled blood TCRbeta repertoires from subjects exposed to, actively infected with, or recovered from COVID-19. The prospective study material was composed of cDNA or gDNA derived from T cells, B-cell-depleted T cells, or PBMCs. The samples were drawn from the first 160 participants of the ongoing ImmuneRACE study and from some 1,300 subjects provided by 6 global collaborators. The repertoires were released in a freely available public database intended as a resource for research on the immune response to SARS-CoV-2. Beyond this particular receptor, the publication reports: Clinical and demographic metadata were provided uncurated, with the amount varying by source and participant.

The germline ends are 8 bases apart after V is trimmed by 1 base and J by 8 bases. Including the terminal cysteine and phenylalanine, the CDR3 comprises 12 residues. The read is trimmed to its CDR3 DNA, 36 bases read in frame from base 1. The immunoSEQ Assay, a bias-controlled multiplex PCR, was used to amplify TCRbeta CDR3 regions from genomic DNA. Processing in the source paper ran as follows. The number of nucleated cells in each sample was estimated by amplification of reference gene primers within the assay. To quantify the absolute abundance of each unique TCRbeta CDR3 rearrangement, sequence reads were collapsed and filtered. For each sample, productive Simpson clonality was calculated by taking the square root of Simpson's diversity index across productive rearrangements. The table comes from immuneACCESS by way of TCRdb, which keeps in-frame sequences with V and J called. Part of the clones is missing from these tables; in studies checked, under half for an unresolved V gene and the rest for unknown reasons. That table gives V, J and clone size, and the DNA gave D and trimming. For this sample the table gives more than 200,000 clones, of which about 86% were detected only once. The ten largest clonotypes hold 1.3% to 1.5% of the sample.

The sequence came from a man older than 75 with acute or convalescent COVID-19. The chain employs TRBV12-3 or TRBV12-4 and TRBJ1-2; the D gene lacks a confident call. Sequences were obtained from peripheral blood. The CDR3 loop reads CASSLVQSGYTF. The DNA is as follows: TGTGCCAGCAGTTTAGTCCAGTCCGGCTACACCTTC.